The 11 T cell receptor beta chains in this list originate from one sample, sequenced in a study of human T cells and chemical hapten exposure. TCRdb re-analysed the RACE reads in MiXCR, keeping a single row per CDR3 protein. The data contain more than 250,000 distinct CDR3 sequences, 8.6% of them singletons. As for time point: pre-sensitization, week 0. Noted treatment: therapeutic diphenylcyclopropenone sensitization with weekly scalp DPC. The starting material was whole blood, obtained in connection with sensitization to the hapten diphenylcyclopropenone (DPC). These receptors were taken from a woman aged 35 to 49 with alopecia areata. Some clones in this sample may be carry-over from other donors' samples.

This clonotype occurred a few times. The genes are TRBV29-1 and TRBJ2-7, with D possibly TRBD2 on 5 matching bases. Trimming took 4 bases from V and 4 from J, leaving 14 bases between them. CDR1 SQVTM and CDR2 ANQGSEA come from the germline V gene. CDR3 length equals 13 residues. The CDR3 region has the DNA TGCAGCGTTGGTGCAGGAGAGGGTTACGAGCAGTACTTC. It is translated as CSVGAGEGYEQYF.

The rearrangement links TRBV28 to TRBJ1-5, with 8 positions matching TRBD1. This CDR3 region has 16 residues. Germline loops: CDR1 MDHEN, CDR2 SYDVKM. Trimming cost V 5 bases and J 5 bases; bases outside gene matches: 11. The CDR3 protein is CASSPHADRDDQPQHF. DNA for the CDR3: TGTGCCAGCAGTCCTCACGCGGACAGGGACGATCAGCCCCAGCATTTT.

This clonotype was seen a handful of times. V and J are TRBV20-1 and TRBJ1-1; 9 nucleotides line up with TRBD1. The CDR3 loop spans 13 amino acids. The V gene's germline CDR1 is DFQATT and CDR2 SNEGSKA (reference sequence). V gave up 1 base and J gave up 9 bases; unmatched junction bases: 6. In nucleotides, the CDR3 is TGCAGTGCTAGAGCTTGGGACAGGGATCAAGCTTTCTTT. Residues: CSARAWDRDQAFF.

This clonotype was detected a few times. This chain uses TRBV20-1 with TRBJ1-1; D might be TRBD1 (5 bases). This CDR3 has 12 amino acids. Germline CDR1 reads DFQATT; CDR2 reads SNEGSKA (reference sequence). The ends were cut back, 8 bases at V and 0 bases at J, with 10 bases in the middle. The CDR3 DNA follows: TGCAGTCCCAGGGTTATGAACACTGAAGCTTTCTTT. Residues: CSPRVMNTEAFF.

This clonotype was seen more than once but under ten times. The J gene is TRBJ1-5, the V gene TRBV5-1, with a possible D match to TRBD1 (5 bases). Germline CDR1 SGHRS, CDR2 YFSETQ. This CDR3 contains 13 residues. The V gene lost 0 bases and the J gene lost 5 bases, with 6 bases spanning the gap. The chain's CDR3 is CASSLEQDQPQHF. The DNA for the CDR3 is TGCGCCAGCAGCTTGGAACAGGATCAGCCCCAGCATTTT.

The chain joins TRBV11-2 to TRBJ2-1, with unresolved D. V dropped 5 bases and J dropped 5 bases, with 19 bases sitting between them. The CDR3 loop spans 16 amino acids. CDR1 is SGHAT and CDR2 is FQNNGV in the germline V gene. This chain's CDR3 is CASSPAAYQANNEQFF. The CDR3 nucleotides read TGTGCCAGCAGCCCCGCCGCCTACCAGGCTAACAATGAGCAGTTCTTC.

The chain combines TRBV3-1 with TRBJ1-4; D unclear. Germline assignment: CDR1 LGHDT and CDR2 YNNKEL (reference sequence). The germline V and J ends were trimmed by 5 bases and 3 bases, with 13 bases remaining between them. The CDR3 extends over 15 amino acids. CDR3 DNA: TGTGCCAGCAGCAACGCGGGTGCAGCTAATGAAAAACTGTTTTTT. Translating gives CASSNAGAANEKLFF.

This clonotype showed up many times. The chain employs TRBV24-1 and TRBJ2-3; 11 positions match TRBD1. The CDR3 consists of 17 residues. Germline CDR1 KGHDR, CDR2 SFDVKD. Unmatched junction bases numbered 7, after V lost 4 bases and J lost 2 bases. The CDR3 loop reads CATSDRGQGGTTDTQYF. Here the CDR3 DNA reads TGTGCCACCAGTGACCGGGGACAGGGGGGAACCACAGATACGCAGTATTTT.

This sequence joins TRBV6-2 or TRBV6-3 and TRBJ2-5; a possible D gene is TRBD1 (6 bases). V shed 6 bases and J shed 2 bases, with 10 bases lying between them. Germline CDR1 reads MNHEY; CDR2 reads SVGEGT. CDR3 size: 13 residues. This chain's CDR3 is CASSRTEQETQYF. The CDR3 DNA follows: TGTGCCAGCAGCCGGACAGAACAAGAGACCCAGTACTTC.

This clonotype was counted ten times or more. A read error may account for a junction end that differs from germline. This rearrangement joins TRBV2 to TRBJ2-5; 8 bases line up with TRBD2. This CDR3 has 15 amino acids. The V gene's germline CDR1 is SNHLY and CDR2 FYNNEI. The CDR3 nucleotides read TGTGCCAGCAGCGAAGGTGGGACTAGGGGGGAGACCCAGTACTTC. This translates into CASSEGGTRGETQYF.

Ten or more counts support this clonotype. J is TRBJ1-1 and V is TRBV6-4, with TRBD1 as a possible D gene (5 bases). Germline V gene lookup returns CDR1 MRHNA and CDR2 SNTAGT. V was cut by 5 bases and J by 5 bases, with 15 bases left in between. The CDR3 is 14 amino acids. In nucleotides, the CDR3 is TGTGCCAGCAGTCCCGACCAGGGAAGGACTGAAGCTTTCTTT. Translated: CASSPDQGRTEAFF.